Listed below are T cell receptor beta chains from one sample, sequenced in a study of vaccination and CD4 T cells after COVID-19. TCRdb reprocessed the PCR reads via MiXCR and lists one record per CDR3 protein. The table has about 20,000 distinct CDR3 sequences, less than 40% seen once. The antigens of these receptors remain unknown. The sample in question was CD4+ T cells from blood, cultured in vitro, obtained about 7 months after SARS-CoV-2 vaccination. These receptors were collected from a human donor who had recovered from COVID-19. Each CDR3 is given with its conserved first and last residue. A D gene is named only where the DNA matches it firmly. Where a row states a size, it is once, few, many or the class of an expanded clone; other rows omit it.

V: TRBV19
J: TRBJ2-7
size: .
D: .
CDR3: CASSTLGKEQYF
DNA: TGTGCCAGTAGTACCCTGGGTAAGGAGCAGTACTTC

V: TRBV28
J: TRBJ2-7
size: few
D: TRBD1
CDR3: CATNTGGSEQYF
DNA: TGTGCCACGAATACAGGGGGCTCCGAGCAGTACTTC

V: TRBV24-1
J: TRBJ2-5
size: .
D: .
CDR3: CATSSPTGFQGVDQETQYF
DNA: TGTGCCACCAGTAGCCCCACAGGGTTTCAGGGAGTGGACCAAGAGACCCAGTACTTC

V: TRBV10-3
J: TRBJ1-1
size: few
D: .
CDR3: CAISAANQVNTEAFF
DNA: TGTGCCATCAGTGCGGCAAACCAAGTGAACACTGAAGCTTTCTTT

V: TRBV10-3
J: TRBJ2-5
size: .
D: TRBD2
CDR3: CAISESRSGGAGEQETQYF
DNA: TGTGCCATCAGTGAGTCTCGCTCTGGGGGAGCGGGAGAGCAAGAGACCCAGTACTTC

V: TRBV7-8
J: TRBJ2-2
size: .
D: .
CDR3: CASSLAGHREPHAGELFF
DNA: TGTGCCAGCAGCTTAGCGGGACACAGGGAGCCCCACGCCGGGGAGCTGTTTTTT

V: TRBV5-6
J: TRBJ1-2
size: .
D: TRBD1
CDR3: CASSLDPQGAYGYTF
DNA: TGTGCCAGCAGCTTGGACCCACAGGGGGCGTATGGCTACACCTTC

V: TRBV6-2/TRBV6-3
J: TRBJ2-7
size: once
D: TRBD2
CDR3: CASSYTLGAGKFYEQYF
DNA: TGTGCCAGCAGTTACACCCTTGGAGCGGGAAAGTTCTACGAGCAGTACTTC

V: TRBV21-1
J: TRBJ2-2
size: .
D: .
CDR3: CASSKVGGAMNTGELFF
DNA: TGTGCCAGCAGCAAAGTAGGGGGTGCCATGAACACCGGGGAGCTGTTTTTT

V: TRBV6-7
J: TRBJ2-7
size: .
D: TRBD2
CDR3: CANPLAGASHEQYF
DNA: TGTGCCAACCCACTAGCGGGAGCATCTCACGAGCAGTACTTC

V: TRBV2
J: TRBJ2-3
size: .
D: .
CDR3: CASMASGTDTQYF
DNA: TGTGCCAGCATGGCCAGCGGCACAGATACGCAGTATTTT

V: TRBV20-1
J: TRBJ2-2
size: few
D: .
CDR3: CSARVLGAGELFF
DNA: TGCAGTGCTAGAGTACTAGGGGCCGGGGAGCTGTTTTTT

V: TRBV7-7
J: TRBJ1-3
size: few
D: .
CDR3: CASSSSGGPGNTIYF
DNA: TGTGCCAGCAGCTCCTCTGGGGGTCCTGGAAACACCATATATTTT

V: TRBV10-3
J: TRBJ1-1
size: once
D: TRBD1
CDR3: CAISDTTGETEAFF
DNA: TGTGCCATCAGTGACACTACAGGGGAAACTGAAGCTTTCTTT

V: TRBV7-9
J: TRBJ2-1
size: .
D: .
CDR3: CASSLEVSYRYNEQFF
DNA: TGTGCCAGCAGCTTAGAAGTCTCCTACCGCTACAATGAGCAGTTCTTC

V: TRBV20-1
J: TRBJ1-3
size: .
D: .
CDR3: CSASTAGNTIYF
DNA: TGCAGTGCTAGCACTGCTGGAAACACCATATATTTT

V: TRBV20-1
J: TRBJ1-2
size: few
D: .
CDR3: CSARRRAEGLFYGYTF
DNA: TGCAGTGCTAGACGCCGGGCTGAGGGGCTTTTCTATGGCTACACCTTC

V: TRBV7-8
J: TRBJ2-2
size: .
D: .
CDR3: CASSRVPGLNTGELFF
DNA: TGTGCCAGCAGCAGAGTCCCGGGACTCAACACCGGGGAGCTGTTTTTT

V: TRBV29-1
J: TRBJ2-5
size: once
D: TRBD2
CDR3: CSVAASGRAGETQYF
DNA: TGCAGCGTTGCGGCTAGCGGGAGGGCGGGGGAGACCCAGTACTTC

V: TRBV7-6
J: TRBJ2-7
size: few
D: .
CDR3: CASSLTPEGGHEQYF
DNA: TGTGCCAGCAGCTTAACCCCGGAAGGGGGGCACGAGCAGTACTTC

V: TRBV7-3
J: TRBJ2-6
size: few
D: .
CDR3: CASSVSGSSGANVLTF
DNA: TGTGCCAGCAGCGTTAGTGGGAGTTCTGGGGCCAACGTCCTGACTTTC

V: TRBV6-1
J: TRBJ2-3
size: .
D: .
CDR3: CASQGTGTGTDTQYF
DNA: TGTGCCAGCCAAGGCACCGGGACGGGCACAGATACGCAGTATTTT

V: TRBV6-5
J: TRBJ2-7
size: few
D: TRBD1
CDR3: CASSYSGGPYEQYF
DNA: TGTGCCAGCAGTTACTCAGGGGGCCCCTACGAGCAGTACTTC

V: TRBV7-9
J: TRBJ2-3
size: .
D: TRBD2
CDR3: CASSDYTGTSGEDTQYF
DNA: TGTGCCAGCAGTGACTATACCGGGACTAGCGGTGAAGATACGCAGTATTTT

V: TRBV7-9
J: TRBJ2-3
size: .
D: TRBD2
CDR3: CASSRTSLTVSTDTQYF
DNA: TGTGCCAGCAGTCGGACTAGTCTAACCGTTAGCACAGATACGCAGTATTTT

V: TRBV20-1
J: TRBJ2-7
size: .
D: TRBD2
CDR3: CSARGGTSGKSYEQYF
DNA: TGCAGTGCTAGAGGCGGGACTAGCGGGAAGTCCTACGAGCAGTACTTC

V: TRBV18
J: TRBJ2-5
size: .
D: .
CDR3: CASSSDRGETQYF
DNA: TGTGCCAGCTCCTCGGACAGAGGAGAGACCCAGTACTTC

V: TRBV2
J: TRBJ1-2
size: .
D: .
CDR3: CASSGRVLGGGYTF
DNA: TGTGCCAGCAGCGGCCGGGTCCTAGGCGGCGGCTACACCTTC

V: TRBV20-1
J: TRBJ2-1
size: .
D: TRBD1
CDR3: CSAGDRYYNEQFF
DNA: TGCAGTGCGGGGGACAGATATTACAATGAGCAGTTCTTC

V: TRBV10-3
J: TRBJ1-5
size: .
D: .
CDR3: CAISESKGEVGQPQHF
DNA: TGTGCCATCAGTGAGTCCAAAGGGGAGGTAGGCCAGCCCCAGCATTTT

V: TRBV5-4
J: TRBJ1-2
size: .
D: .
CDR3: CASSFLAREGYGYTF
DNA: TGTGCCAGCAGCTTTTTGGCCAGGGAGGGCTATGGCTACACCTTC

V: TRBV9
J: TRBJ2-5
size: .
D: .
CDR3: CASSVATWTPLGGQETQYF
DNA: TGTGCCAGCAGCGTAGCTACGTGGACACCCCTAGGCGGTCAAGAGACCCAGTACTTC

V: TRBV24-1
J: TRBJ2-1
size: few
D: TRBD2
CDR3: CATSDPSGRGYNEQFF
DNA: TGTGCCACCAGTGACCCTAGCGGGAGGGGGTACAATGAGCAGTTCTTC

V: TRBV5-4
J: TRBJ1-2
size: .
D: .
CDR3: CASSLPDSLGYTF
DNA: TGTGCCAGCAGCTTACCGGACAGTTTGGGCTACACCTTC

V: TRBV6-1
J: TRBJ2-7
size: .
D: .
CDR3: CASSSRRRSSYGQYF
DNA: TGTGCCAGCAGCTCCCGACGGAGGAGCTCCTACGGGCAGTACTTC

V: TRBV28
J: TRBJ1-5
size: .
D: .
CDR3: CASSFPESYQPQHF
DNA: TGTGCCAGCAGTTTCCCAGAGTCCTATCAGCCCCAGCATTTT

V: TRBV27
J: TRBJ1-1
size: few
D: .
CDR3: CASSLIPGEAFF
DNA: TGTGCCAGCAGTCTAATCCCAGGGGAAGCTTTCTTT

V: TRBV30
J: TRBJ1-1
size: .
D: .
CDR3: CAWSKGGVYEAFF
DNA: TGTGCCTGGAGTAAGGGCGGCGTCTATGAAGCTTTCTTT

V: TRBV6-5
J: TRBJ2-1
size: few
D: .
CDR3: CASSYRDSLRPNEQFF
DNA: TGTGCCAGCAGTTACCGTGACAGCCTGAGGCCTAATGAGCAGTTCTTC

V: TRBV2
J: TRBJ2-3
size: .
D: .
CDR3: CASSVGGRGADTQYF
DNA: TGTGCCAGCAGTGTAGGGGGGCGCGGAGCAGATACGCAGTATTTT

V: TRBV6-1
J: TRBJ2-5
size: few
D: TRBD2
CDR3: CASTDGLRLAEWRWTQYF
DNA: TGTGCCAGCACCGACGGACTAAGACTAGCGGAGTGGCGGTGGACCCAGTACTTC

V: TRBV28
J: TRBJ2-7
size: .
D: TRBD2
CDR3: CASSSPGLADPLLKQYF
DNA: TGTGCCAGCAGTTCCCCTGGACTAGCGGACCCCCTACTGAAGCAGTACTTC

V: TRBV7-2
J: TRBJ1-5
size: few
D: .
CDR3: CASSSGLSNQPQHF
DNA: TGTGCCAGCAGCTCGGGACTGAGCAATCAGCCCCAGCATTTT

V: TRBV19
J: TRBJ2-5
size: few
D: .
CDR3: CASARVIEETQYF
DNA: TGTGCCAGTGCCAGGGTCATAGAAGAGACCCAGTACTTC

V: TRBV15
J: TRBJ1-1
size: medium-sized
D: .
CDR3: CATSRGGFFGGMNTEAFF
DNA: TGTGCCACCAGCAGAGGGGGTTTTTTCGGGGGCATGAACACTGAAGCTTTCTTT

V: TRBV19
J: TRBJ2-7
size: few
D: TRBD2
CDR3: CASSKRESPYEQYF
DNA: TGTGCCAGTAGTAAGCGGGAGTCCCCCTACGAGCAGTACTTC

V: TRBV15
J: TRBJ2-3
size: few
D: TRBD2
CDR3: CATSRDLSGNFLGLTDTQYF
DNA: TGTGCCACCAGCAGAGATCTGAGCGGGAACTTCCTTGGGCTCACAGATACGCAGTATTTT

V: TRBV20-1
J: TRBJ2-1
size: once
D: TRBD2
CDR3: CSAPERDYNEQFF
DNA: TGCAGTGCTCCCGAGCGGGACTACAATGAGCAGTTCTTC

V: TRBV6-1
J: TRBJ1-2
size: .
D: TRBD1
CDR3: CASRTGGAGGYTF
DNA: TGTGCCAGCAGGACAGGGGGCGCGGGGGGCTACACCTTC

V: TRBV27
J: TRBJ2-7
size: .
D: .
CDR3: CASSLSYSPSYEQYF
DNA: TGTGCCAGCAGTTTATCCTATTCCCCCTCCTACGAGCAGTACTTC

V: TRBV7-3
J: TRBJ2-3
size: .
D: TRBD2
CDR3: CASSLGGGLAVDTQYF
DNA: TGTGCCAGCAGCTTAGGAGGCGGACTAGCGGTAGATACGCAGTATTTT

V: TRBV2
J: TRBJ1-5
size: .
D: .
CDR3: CASSSSGIAGQPQHF
DNA: .

V: TRBV28
J: TRBJ1-1
size: .
D: .
CDR3: CATQGYEAFF
DNA: TGTGCCACCCAGGGGTACGAAGCTTTCTTT